Sequencing of this T cell receptor beta chain was carried out in a study of T cell repertoires in cytomegalovirus infection. TCRdb itself ran the reads through MiXCR, one entry per CDR3 protein. The table has about 570,000 distinct CDR3 sequences, roughly 43% seen once. The germline V gene has CDR1 SGHTA and CDR2 FQGNSA. V dropped 6 bases and J dropped 0 bases, with 12 bases sitting between them. CDR3 length: 14 residues. To note about this clonotype: Its cognate antigen is unknown.

Here the sequenced sample was cultured PBMCs, taken from culture after CMV antigen stimulation. The receptor was derived from a human donor in good health (CMV status not recorded). Some clones in this sample may be carry-over from other donors' samples. The chain is built from TRBV7-2 and TRBJ2-7, with D tentatively TRBD1 (5 bases). The CDR3 here is CASSRTSPSYEQYF. CDR3 sequence (DNA): TGTGCCAGCAGTCGGACAAGTCCCTCCTACGAGCAGTACTTC. The variable domain in full, completed from reference TRBV7-2 and TRBJ2-7, reads GAGVSQSPSNKVTEKGKDVELRCDPISGHTALYWYRQSLGQGLEFLIYFQGNSAPDKSGLPSDRFSAERTGGSVSTLTIQRTQQEDSAVYLCASSRTSPSYEQYFGPGTRLTVT.